This passage covers 12 T cell receptor beta chains from one sample sequenced in a study of shared clonotypes between healthy human individuals. Clones were read by immunoSEQ multiplex PCR, and TCRdb kept only the in-frame ones, dropping some. The profile shows roughly 2 million clones, roughly 95% of them singletons. Sequenced input: naive CD4+ T cells sorted from blood. The sample's subset: CD45RA+ positively selected. Receptors were obtained from a man between 18 and 29 years old in good health.

This clone appeared a single time. The CDR3 DNA follows: TGTGCCAGCAGGATTACAGAAAACTATGGCTACACCTTC. This encodes CASRITENYGYTF. This sequence joins TRBV6-6 and TRBJ1-2, with D unresolved. The germline V and J ends were trimmed by 6 bases and 2 bases, with 10 bases remaining between them. CDR1 and CDR2 (germline): MNHNY, SVGAGI (reference sequence). There are 13 residues in the CDR3.

The rearrangement joins TRBV28 to TRBJ1-1; D ambiguous. The CDR3 length is 10 residues. Germline V gene data show CDR1 as MDHEN and CDR2 as SYDVKM. Deletions cut 8 bases from V and 6 bases from J, with 7 bases between. The CDR3 bases are TGTGCCAGCGGGCCATCTGAAGCTTTCTTT. Its protein is CASGPSEAFF.

The rearrangement uses TRBV28 and TRBJ1-2, with D perhaps matching TRBD1 (5 bases). This CDR3 has 13 residues. The germline V gene has CDR1 MDHEN and CDR2 SYDVKM. The V gene lost 2 bases and the J gene lost 11 bases, with 15 bases spanning the gap. CDR3 in amino acids: CASSLGKQAFYTF. CDR3 bases: TGTGCCAGCAGTTTAGGAAAACAGGCGTTTTACACCTTC.

This chain links TRBV27 with TRBJ2-7; 10 positions match TRBD2. CDR1 MNHEY and CDR2 SMNVEV come from the germline V gene (reference sequence). Trimming cost V 3 bases and J 2 bases; bases outside gene matches: 4. This CDR3 region has 15 residues. The CDR3 DNA sequence: TGTGCCAGCAGTTTCTCTAGCGGGGGAGCCTACGAGCAGTACTTC. Its protein is CASSFSSGGAYEQYF.

This chain joins TRBV18 and TRBJ1-4; a weak D match, TRBD1 (6 bases). This CDR3 contains 16 residues. The V end lost 4 bases, the J end lost 6 bases, and 18 bases lay between the germline ends. CDR1 is KGHSH and CDR2 is LQKENI in the germline V gene. The CDR3 region has the DNA TGTGCCAGCTCACTCGTTGGGACAAAAAAGGATGAAAAACTGTTTTTT. This codes for CASSLVGTKKDEKLFF.

This clone was detected only once. The V call is TRBV30, the J call TRBJ2-1; tentative D call: TRBD2 (5 bases). Germline V gene lookup returns CDR1 GTSNPN and CDR2 SVGIG (reference sequence). V lost 4 bases to trimming and J lost 10 bases, with 14 bases between them. This CDR3 has 12 residues. The CDR3 region has the DNA TGTGCCTGGAACCGGGATTCAGGCGAGCAGTTCTTC. Its translation: CAWNRDSGEQFF.

This chain joins TRBV4-3 and TRBJ2-5; tentative D call: TRBD2 (6 bases). CDR3 size: 12 residues. Germline V gene sequence: CDR1 LGHNA, CDR2 YSLEER. V was clipped by 1 base and J by 9 bases, with 9 bases between them. The CDR3 reads CASSQGTGAQYF. The CDR3 DNA is TGCGCCAGCAGCCAAGGGACGGGAGCCCAGTACTTC.

The chain couples TRBV7-9 to TRBJ2-7; D remains unclear. Germline V gives CDR1 SEHNR, CDR2 FQNEAQ (reference sequence). CDR3 length: 16 residues. V was cut by 5 bases and J by 6 bases, with 23 bases left in between. The CDR3 protein is CASSLWAGRITGEQYF. CDR3 DNA sequence: TGTGCCAGCAGCCTATGGGCTGGGCGGATCACGGGCGAGCAGTACTTC.

This chain joins TRBV5-6 and TRBJ2-7, with D perhaps being TRBD1 or TRBD2 (5 bases each). V lost 2 bases to trimming and J lost 5 bases, with 17 bases between them. The germline V gene has CDR1 SGHDT and CDR2 YYEEEE. The CDR3 covers 15 residues. CDR3 region: CASSFSGRGTHEQYF. The CDR3 DNA is TGTGCCAGCAGCTTTTCAGGGAGAGGGACCCACGAGCAGTACTTC.

The chain links TRBV4-1 to TRBJ2-7; D is possibly TRBD1 (6 bases). V shed 0 bases and J shed 2 bases, with 14 bases lying between them. CDR1 and CDR2 from the germline V gene are MGHRA and YSYEKL. The CDR3 is made up of 16 amino acids. CDR3 sequence: CASSQDGTLKTYEQYF. The CDR3 nucleotides read TGCGCCAGCAGCCAAGACGGGACATTAAAAACCTACGAGCAGTACTTC.

A remark on this clone: This same CDR3 is encoded by further DNA sequences in the sample. This chain joins TRBV7-2 and TRBJ2-2, with D unclear. The V gene lost 1 base and the J gene lost 5 bases, with 5 bases spanning the gap. In germline, CDR1 is SGHTA, CDR2 FQGNSA. The CDR3 is 13 amino acids. The CDR3 loop reads CASSLVSTGELFF. The CDR3 DNA reads TGTGCCAGCAGCTTAGTCTCAACCGGGGAGCTGTTTTTT.

The chain links TRBV6-4 to TRBJ1-2; D unclear. This CDR3 is built from 14 residues. The germline V and J ends were trimmed by 3 bases and 4 bases, with 12 bases remaining between them. Germline V gives CDR1 MRHNA, CDR2 SNTAGT. The CDR3 sequence: CASSETGRGYGYTF. In DNA form, the CDR3 reads TGTGCCAGCAGTGAAACCGGCCGGGGCTATGGCTACACCTTC.